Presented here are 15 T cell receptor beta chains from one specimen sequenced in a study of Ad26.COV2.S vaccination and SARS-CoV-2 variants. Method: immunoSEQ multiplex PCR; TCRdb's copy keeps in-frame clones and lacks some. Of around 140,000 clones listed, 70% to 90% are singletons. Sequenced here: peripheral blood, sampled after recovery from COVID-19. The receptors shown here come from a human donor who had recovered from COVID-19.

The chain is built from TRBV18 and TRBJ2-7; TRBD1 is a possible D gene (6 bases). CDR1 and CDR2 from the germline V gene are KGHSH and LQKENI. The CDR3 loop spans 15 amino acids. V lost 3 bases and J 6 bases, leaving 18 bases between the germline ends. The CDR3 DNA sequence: TGTGCCAGCTCACCCGTGGGGGCAGGGAAGGTCGAGCAGTACTTC. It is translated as CASSPVGAGKVEQYF.

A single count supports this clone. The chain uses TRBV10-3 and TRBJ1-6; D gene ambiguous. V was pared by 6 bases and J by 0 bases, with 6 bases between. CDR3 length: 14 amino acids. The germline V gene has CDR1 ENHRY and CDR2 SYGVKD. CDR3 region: CAISRASYNSPLHF. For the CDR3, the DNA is TGTGCCATCAGCCGGGCCTCCTATAATTCACCCCTCCACTTT.

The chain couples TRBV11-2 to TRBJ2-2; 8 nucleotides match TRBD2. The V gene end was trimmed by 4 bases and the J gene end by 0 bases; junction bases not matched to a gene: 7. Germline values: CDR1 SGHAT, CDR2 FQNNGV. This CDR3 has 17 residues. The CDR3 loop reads CASSSTPGGTNTGELFF. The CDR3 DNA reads TGTGCCAGCAGCTCAACTCCGGGGGGGACGAACACCGGGGAGCTGTTTTTT.

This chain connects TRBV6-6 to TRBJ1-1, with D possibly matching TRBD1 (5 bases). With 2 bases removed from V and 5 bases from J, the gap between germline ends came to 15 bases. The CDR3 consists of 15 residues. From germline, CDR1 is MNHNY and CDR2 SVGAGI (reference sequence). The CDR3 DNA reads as TGTGCCAGCAGTTACGGCAGGGTCCGGGGAACTGAAGCTTTCTTT. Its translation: CASSYGRVRGTEAFF.

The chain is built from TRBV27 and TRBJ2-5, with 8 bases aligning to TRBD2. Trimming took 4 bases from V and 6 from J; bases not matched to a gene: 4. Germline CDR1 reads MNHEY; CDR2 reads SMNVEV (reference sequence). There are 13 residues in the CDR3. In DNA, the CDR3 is TGTGCCAGCAGTTACCGGGAGGGGAAGACCCAGTACTTC. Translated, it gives CASSYREGKTQYF.

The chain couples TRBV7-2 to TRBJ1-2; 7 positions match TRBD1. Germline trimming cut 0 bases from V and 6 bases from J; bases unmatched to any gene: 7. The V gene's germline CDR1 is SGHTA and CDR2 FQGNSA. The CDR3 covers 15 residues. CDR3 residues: CASSLASDRDNGYTF. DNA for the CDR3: TGTGCCAGCAGCTTAGCCTCCGACAGGGATAATGGCTACACCTTC.

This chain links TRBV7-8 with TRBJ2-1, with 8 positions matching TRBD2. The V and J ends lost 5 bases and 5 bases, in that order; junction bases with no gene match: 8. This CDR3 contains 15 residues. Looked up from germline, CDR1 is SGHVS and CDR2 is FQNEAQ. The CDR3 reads CASSPGGGSDNEQFF. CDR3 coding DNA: TGTGCCAGCAGCCCCGGGGGGGGGTCTGACAATGAGCAGTTCTTC.

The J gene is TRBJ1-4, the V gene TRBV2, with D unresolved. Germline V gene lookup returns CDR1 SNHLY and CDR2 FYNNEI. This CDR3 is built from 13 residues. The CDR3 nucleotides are TGTGCGACCAATGACGGGCATAATGAAAAACTGTTTTTT. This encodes CATNDGHNEKLFF.

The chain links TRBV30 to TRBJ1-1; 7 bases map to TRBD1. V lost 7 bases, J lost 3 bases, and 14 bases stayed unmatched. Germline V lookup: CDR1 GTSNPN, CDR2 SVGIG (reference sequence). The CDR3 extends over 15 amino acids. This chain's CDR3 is CASASGGKVDTEAFF. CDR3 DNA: TGTGCCTCTGCATCAGGGGGGAAAGTAGACACTGAAGCTTTCTTT.

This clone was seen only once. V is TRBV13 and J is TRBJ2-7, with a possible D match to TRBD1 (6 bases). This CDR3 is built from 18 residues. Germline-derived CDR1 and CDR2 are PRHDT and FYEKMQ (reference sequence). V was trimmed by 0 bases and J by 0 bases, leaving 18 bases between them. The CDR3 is CASSLGGTPERSSYEQYF. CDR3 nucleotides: TGTGCCAGCAGCTTAGGCGGGACACCTGAAAGGAGCTCCTACGAGCAGTACTTC.

Here the CDR3 DNA reads TGTGCCTGGGACAGGAGCTCCTACGAGCAGTACTTC. Its translation: CAWDRSSYEQYF. This chain joins TRBV30 and TRBJ2-7; D is possibly TRBD1 (6 bases). V was trimmed by 5 bases and J by 0 bases, leaving 8 bases between them. This CDR3 has 12 amino acids. Germline V CDR1 and CDR2: GTSNPN, SVGIG (reference sequence).

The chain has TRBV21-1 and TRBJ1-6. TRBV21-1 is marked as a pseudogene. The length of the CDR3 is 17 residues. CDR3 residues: CASSKTYGRELSSPLHF. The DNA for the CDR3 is TGTGCCAGCAGCAAAACTTACGGCAGGGAGCTCAGTTCACCCCTCCACTTT.

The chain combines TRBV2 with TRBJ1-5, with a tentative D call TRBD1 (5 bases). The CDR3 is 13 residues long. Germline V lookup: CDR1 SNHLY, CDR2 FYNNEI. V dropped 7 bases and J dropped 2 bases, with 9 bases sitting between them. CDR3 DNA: TGTGCCAGCAAGGGGATCGGCAATCAGCCCCAGCATTTT. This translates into CASKGIGNQPQHF.

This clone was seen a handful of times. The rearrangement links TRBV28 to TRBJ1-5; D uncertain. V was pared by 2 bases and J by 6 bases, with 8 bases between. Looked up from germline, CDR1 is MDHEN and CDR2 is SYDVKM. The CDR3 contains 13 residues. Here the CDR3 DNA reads TGTGCCAGCAGTTTAGAAAGTCTTCAGCCCCAGCATTTT. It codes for CASSLESLQPQHF.

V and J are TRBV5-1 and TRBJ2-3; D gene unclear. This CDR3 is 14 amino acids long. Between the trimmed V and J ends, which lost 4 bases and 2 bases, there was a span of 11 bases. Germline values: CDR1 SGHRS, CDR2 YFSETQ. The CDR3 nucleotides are TGCGCCAGCAGCACTGCAGTTTCCACAGATACGCAGTATTTT. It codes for CASSTAVSTDTQYF.